The entry below describes one T cell receptor (beta chain). Its antigen is undetermined. This CDR3 spans 14 amino acids. V was trimmed by 8 bases and J by 1 base, leaving 16 bases between them. Looked up from germline, CDR1 is GTSNPN and CDR2 is SVGIG (reference sequence). These data originate in a study of cytomegalovirus exposure and HLA in healthy donors. The overall study: Around 200 million T cells yielded 100 million or so unique TCR beta sequences, as an earlier analysis found.

Study-wide results and caveats: Apparent HLA restriction characterized most CMV-associated TCR beta chains in a later analysis. Donors belonging to an Asian-associated ancestry cluster reportedly showed fewer N-insertions in productive TCRs than the approximately 640-donor mean, according to what a later analysis found.

With 60 Vbeta and 13 Jbeta primers, the PCR was carried out. Original processing notes: Later analysis identified approximately 80 million unique TCR beta chains, about 10 million shared. Sequencing used immunoSEQ multiplex PCR; TCRdb keeps in-frame clones, though not all of them. V and J calls plus clone size are reproduced from that table; the DNA served to infer D and trimming. This table holds some 150,000 clones, roughly 70% found once. This rearrangement joins TRBV30 to TRBJ2-3; D is perhaps TRBD1 (5 bases). This clonotype was sampled from a man between 25 and 39 years old in good health and CMV-seronegative. The sequenced material came from PBMCs. CDR3 DNA: TGTGCCATAGGCGTGGTAGGGGGCACAGATACGCAGTATTTT. Residues: CAIGVVGGTDTQYF.